The clone carrying this TCR beta chain has just one count. This record belongs to a study of blood T cell repertoires in COVID-19. The overall study: Acute-phase and convalescent COVID-19 samples originated in the United States, Italy and Spain. In each case, the material was cDNA or gDNA derived from T cells, B-cell-depleted T cells, or PBMCs.

V was clipped by 1 base and J by 4 bases, with 7 bases between them. The CDR3 is 13 residues long. The germline V gene encodes CDR1 SGHNT and CDR2 YYREEE (reference sequence). Living in 25 or so US areas, the participants were between roughly 18 and 89 years of age. Generated by immunoSEQ multiplex PCR, the TCRdb table keeps only in-frame clones and is missing some. This sample yields 430,000 or so clones, of which around 87% are seen a single time; approximately 1.8% belongs to the top ten. This TCR derives from a woman aged 35 to 49 who had recovered from COVID-19. The sample was PBMCs or T cells enriched from blood (not recorded which). The genes are TRBV5-4 and TRBJ2-3, with D hard to call. This CDR3 reads CASSLRGADTQYF. The CDR3, as DNA: TGTGCCAGCAGCTTGCGCGGTGCAGATACGCAGTATTTT.